The source of this T cell receptor beta chain is a study of radiotherapy plus CTLA-4 blockade in lung cancer. People whose metastatic non-small-cell lung cancer was chemo-refractory got focal radiation along with CTLA-4 blockade by ipilimumab. V was trimmed by 0 bases and J by 0 bases, leaving 11 bases between them. Germline values: CDR1 SGDLS, CDR2 YYNGEE. This CDR3 region has 16 residues. On this clone itself: Its cognate antigen is unknown.

Findings and caveats of the study: Among blood TCR repertoires after radiotherapy plus ipilimumab, tumor-derived clones expanded. Reported findings show early blood T cell clone dynamics, with interferon-beta, best predicted response.

TCRdb's copy holds only in-frame clones and misses some; the assay was immunoSEQ multiplex PCR. Of roughly 44,000 clones listed, approximately 76% are singletons. The source is a human donor with non-small cell lung cancer who had stable disease on radiotherapy plus ipilimumab. The sequencing here drew on peripheral blood, taken from a patient treated with radiotherapy plus ipilimumab. The V call is TRBV9, the J call TRBJ2-3; unclear D gene. The CDR3 spells CASSVGVGSSTDTQYF. In nucleotides, the CDR3 is TGTGCCAGCAGCGTAGGTGTGGGGTCTAGCACAGATACGCAGTATTTT.